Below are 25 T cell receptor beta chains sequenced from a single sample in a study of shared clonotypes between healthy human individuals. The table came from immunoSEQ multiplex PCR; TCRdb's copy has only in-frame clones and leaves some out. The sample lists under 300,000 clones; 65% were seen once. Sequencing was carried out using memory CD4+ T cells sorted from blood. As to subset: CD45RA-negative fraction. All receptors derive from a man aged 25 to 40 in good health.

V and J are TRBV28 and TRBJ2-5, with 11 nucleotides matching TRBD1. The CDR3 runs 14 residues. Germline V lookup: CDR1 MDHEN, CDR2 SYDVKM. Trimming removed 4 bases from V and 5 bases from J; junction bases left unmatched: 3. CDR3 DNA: TGTGCCAGCAGTTGGACAGGGGGCGGGGAGACCCAGTACTTC. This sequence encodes CASSWTGGGETQYF.

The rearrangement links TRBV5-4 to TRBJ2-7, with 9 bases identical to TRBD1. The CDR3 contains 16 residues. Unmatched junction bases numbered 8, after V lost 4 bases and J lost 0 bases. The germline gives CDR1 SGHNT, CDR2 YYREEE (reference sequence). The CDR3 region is CASSALDRGSSYEQYF. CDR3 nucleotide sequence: TGTGCCAGCAGCGCCTTGGACAGGGGAAGCTCCTACGAGCAGTACTTC.

The CDR3 region is CASSAEWNTGELFF. The CDR3 DNA sequence: TGTGCCAGCAGTGCTGAATGGAACACCGGGGAGCTGTTTTTT. The chain combines TRBV25-1 with TRBJ2-2; no reliable D call. V lost 4 bases and J 1 base, leaving 7 bases between the germline ends. CDR1 and CDR2 (germline): MGHDK, SYGVNS. The length of the CDR3 is 14 residues.

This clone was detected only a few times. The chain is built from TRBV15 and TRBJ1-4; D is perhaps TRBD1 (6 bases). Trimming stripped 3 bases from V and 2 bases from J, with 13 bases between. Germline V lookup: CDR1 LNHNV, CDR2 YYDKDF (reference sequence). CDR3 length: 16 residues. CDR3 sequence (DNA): TGTGCCACCAGCAGGTTCAGGGGAGTGACTAATGAAAAACTGTTTTTT. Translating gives CATSRFRGVTNEKLFF.

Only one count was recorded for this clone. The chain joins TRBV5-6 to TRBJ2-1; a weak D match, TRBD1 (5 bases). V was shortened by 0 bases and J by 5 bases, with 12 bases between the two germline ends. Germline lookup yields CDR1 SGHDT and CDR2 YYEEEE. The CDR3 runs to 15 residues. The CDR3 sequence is CASSLGAGSNNEQFF. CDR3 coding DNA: TGTGCCAGCAGCTTGGGGGCAGGGTCGAACAATGAGCAGTTCTTC.

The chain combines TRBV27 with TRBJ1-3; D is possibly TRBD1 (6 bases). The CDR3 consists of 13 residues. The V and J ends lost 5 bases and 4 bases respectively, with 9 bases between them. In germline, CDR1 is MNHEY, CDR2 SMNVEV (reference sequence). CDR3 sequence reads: CASSLRGGNTIYF. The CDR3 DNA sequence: TGTGCCAGCAGTCTCAGGGGAGGAAACACCATATATTTT.

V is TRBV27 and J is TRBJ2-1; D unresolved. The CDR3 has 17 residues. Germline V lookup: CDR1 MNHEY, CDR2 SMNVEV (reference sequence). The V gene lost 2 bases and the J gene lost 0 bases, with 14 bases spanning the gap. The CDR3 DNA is TGTGCCAGCAGTTTAAAGACCACTCGACGCTCCTACAATGAGCAGTTCTTC. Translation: CASSLKTTRRSYNEQFF.

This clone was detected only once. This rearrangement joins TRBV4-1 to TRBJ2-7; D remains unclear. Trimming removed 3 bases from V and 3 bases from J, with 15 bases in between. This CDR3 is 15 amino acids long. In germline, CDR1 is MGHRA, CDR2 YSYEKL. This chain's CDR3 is CASSHTTTNYYEQYF. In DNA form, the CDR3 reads TGCGCCAGCAGCCATACGACAACGAACTACTACGAGCAGTACTTC.

CDR3: CASSTSGRALHEQYF. CDR3 bases: TGTGCCAGCAGCACTAGCGGGAGGGCCCTCCACGAGCAGTACTTC. This rearrangement joins TRBV6-1 to TRBJ2-7, with 13 nucleotides matching TRBD2. The V gene's germline CDR1 is MNHNS and CDR2 SASEGT. CDR3 length: 15 amino acids. The V and J ends lost 6 bases and 5 bases, in that order; junction bases with no gene match: 7.

The CDR3 spells CASSEGPGLAGYEQYF. The CDR3 DNA reads TGTGCCAGCAGCGAGGGCCCCGGACTAGCTGGCTACGAGCAGTACTTC. The chain has TRBV9 and TRBJ2-7, with 8 bases matching TRBD2. The J segment lost 3 bases and the V segment lost 3 bases, leaving 11 bases of the junction unmatched. Per the germline V gene, CDR1 is SGDLS and CDR2 is YYNGEE. The CDR3 spans 16 residues.

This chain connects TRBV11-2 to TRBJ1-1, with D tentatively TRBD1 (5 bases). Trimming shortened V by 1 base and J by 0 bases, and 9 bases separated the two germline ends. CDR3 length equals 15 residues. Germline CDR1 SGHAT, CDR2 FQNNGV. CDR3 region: CASSLGPGLNTEAFF. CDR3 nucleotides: TGTGCCAGCAGCTTAGGCCCAGGGTTGAACACTGAAGCTTTCTTT. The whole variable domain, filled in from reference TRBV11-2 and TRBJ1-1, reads EAGVAQSPRYKIIEKRQSVAFWCNPISGHATLYWYQQILGQGPKLLIQFQNNGVVDDSQLPKDRFSAERLKGVDSTLKIQPAKLEDSAVYLCASSLGPGLNTEAFFGQGTRLTVV.

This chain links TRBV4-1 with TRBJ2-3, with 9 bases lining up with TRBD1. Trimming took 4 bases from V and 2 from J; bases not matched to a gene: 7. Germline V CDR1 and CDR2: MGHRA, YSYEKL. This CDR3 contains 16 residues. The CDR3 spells CASSPPGTGPTDTQYF. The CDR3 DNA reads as TGCGCCAGCAGCCCCCCCGGGACAGGGCCCACAGATACGCAGTATTTT.

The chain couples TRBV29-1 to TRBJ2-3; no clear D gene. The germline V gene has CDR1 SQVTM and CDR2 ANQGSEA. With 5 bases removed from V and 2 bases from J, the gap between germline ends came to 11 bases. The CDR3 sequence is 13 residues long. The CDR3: CSVTTDHTDTQYF. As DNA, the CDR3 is TGCAGCGTTACGACGGACCACACAGATACGCAGTATTTT.

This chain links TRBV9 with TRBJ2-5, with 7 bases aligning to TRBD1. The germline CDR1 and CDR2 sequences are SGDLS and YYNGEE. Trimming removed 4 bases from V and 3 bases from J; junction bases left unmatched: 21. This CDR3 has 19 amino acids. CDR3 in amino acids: CASSRKQGSAADNKETQYF. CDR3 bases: TGTGCCAGCAGCCGCAAACAGGGGAGCGCAGCCGACAACAAAGAGACCCAGTACTTC.

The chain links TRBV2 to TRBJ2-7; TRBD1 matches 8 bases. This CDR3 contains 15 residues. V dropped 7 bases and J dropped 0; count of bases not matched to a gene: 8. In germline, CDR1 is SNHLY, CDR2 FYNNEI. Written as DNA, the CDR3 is TGTGCCAGCATGCTGAGACAGGGGTACTCCTACGAGCAGTACTTC. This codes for CASMLRQGYSYEQYF.

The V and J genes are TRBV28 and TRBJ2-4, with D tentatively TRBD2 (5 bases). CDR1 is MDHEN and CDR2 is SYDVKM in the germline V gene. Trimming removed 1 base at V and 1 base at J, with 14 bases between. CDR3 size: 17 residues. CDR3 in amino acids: CASSLFGNPGAKNIQYF. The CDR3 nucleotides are TGTGCCAGCAGTTTATTCGGGAACCCTGGGGCCAAAAACATTCAGTACTTC.

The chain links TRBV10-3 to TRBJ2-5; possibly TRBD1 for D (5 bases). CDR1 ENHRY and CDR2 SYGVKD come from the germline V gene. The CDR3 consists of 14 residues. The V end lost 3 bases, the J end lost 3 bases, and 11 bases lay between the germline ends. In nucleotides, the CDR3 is TGTGCCATCAGTGAAGTCAGGGCTAAAGAGACCCAGTACTTC. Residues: CAISEVRAKETQYF.

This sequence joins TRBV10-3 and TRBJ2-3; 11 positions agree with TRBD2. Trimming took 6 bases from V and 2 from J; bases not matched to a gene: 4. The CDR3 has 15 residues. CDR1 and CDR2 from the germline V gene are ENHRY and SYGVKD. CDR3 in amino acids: CAIRKLAGDTDTQYF. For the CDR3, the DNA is TGTGCCATCAGGAAACTAGCGGGAGACACAGATACGCAGTATTTT.

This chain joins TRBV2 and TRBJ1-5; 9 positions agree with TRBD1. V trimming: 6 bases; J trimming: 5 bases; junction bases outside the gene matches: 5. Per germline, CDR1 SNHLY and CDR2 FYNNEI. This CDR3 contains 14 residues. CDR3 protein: CASSPDRGYQPQHF. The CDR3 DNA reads TGTGCCAGCAGCCCCGACAGGGGGTATCAGCCCCAGCATTTT.

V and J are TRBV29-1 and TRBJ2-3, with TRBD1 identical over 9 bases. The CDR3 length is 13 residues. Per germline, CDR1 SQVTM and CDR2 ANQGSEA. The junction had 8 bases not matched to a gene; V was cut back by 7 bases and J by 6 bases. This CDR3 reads CSADRGARDTQYF. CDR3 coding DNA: TGCAGCGCGGACAGGGGTGCCCGGGATACGCAGTATTTT.

The CDR3, as DNA: TGTGCCAGCAGCCCAGCGGCTAGCGGGAGTGGGGAGCAGTTCTTC. This codes for CASSPAASGSGEQFF. The chain employs TRBV7-2 and TRBJ2-1, with 10 bases fitting TRBD2. This CDR3 comprises 15 residues. Germline V gene sequence: CDR1 SGHTA, CDR2 FQGNSA. Trimming cost V 5 bases and J 10 bases; bases outside gene matches: 11.

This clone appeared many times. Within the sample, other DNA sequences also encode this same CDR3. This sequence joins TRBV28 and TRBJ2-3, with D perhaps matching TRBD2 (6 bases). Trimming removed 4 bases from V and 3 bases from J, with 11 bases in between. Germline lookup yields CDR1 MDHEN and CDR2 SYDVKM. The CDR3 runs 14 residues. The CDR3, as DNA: TGTGCCAGCAGTTCACTTGGGGGGACAGATACGCAGTATTTT. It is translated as CASSSLGGTDTQYF.

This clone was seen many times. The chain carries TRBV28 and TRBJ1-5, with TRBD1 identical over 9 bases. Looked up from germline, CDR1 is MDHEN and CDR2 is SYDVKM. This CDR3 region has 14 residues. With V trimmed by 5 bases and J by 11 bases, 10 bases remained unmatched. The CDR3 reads CASSLRQGVKAQHF. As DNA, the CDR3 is TGTGCCAGCAGTCTCCGACAGGGGGTCAAAGCCCAGCATTTT.

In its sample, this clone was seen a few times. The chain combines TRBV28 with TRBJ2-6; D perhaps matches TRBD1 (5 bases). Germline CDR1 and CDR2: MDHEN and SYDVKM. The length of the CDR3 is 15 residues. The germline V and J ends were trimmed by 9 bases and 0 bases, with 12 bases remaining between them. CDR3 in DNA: TGTGCCAGTAGTAGAAGGGGCTCTGGGGCCAACGTCCTGACTTTC. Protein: CASSRRGSGANVLTF.

The CDR3 DNA reads as TGTGCCAGTAGTATCATAGCGGGAGGGGTAGGCACAGATACGCAGTATTTT. Its protein product is CASSIIAGGVGTDTQYF. The rearrangement links TRBV19 to TRBJ2-3, with 11 bases identical to TRBD2. The CDR3 is 17 amino acids. Germline CDR1 LNHDA, CDR2 SQIVND (reference sequence). V lost 3 bases to trimming and J lost 1 base; unmatched junction nucleotides: 6.